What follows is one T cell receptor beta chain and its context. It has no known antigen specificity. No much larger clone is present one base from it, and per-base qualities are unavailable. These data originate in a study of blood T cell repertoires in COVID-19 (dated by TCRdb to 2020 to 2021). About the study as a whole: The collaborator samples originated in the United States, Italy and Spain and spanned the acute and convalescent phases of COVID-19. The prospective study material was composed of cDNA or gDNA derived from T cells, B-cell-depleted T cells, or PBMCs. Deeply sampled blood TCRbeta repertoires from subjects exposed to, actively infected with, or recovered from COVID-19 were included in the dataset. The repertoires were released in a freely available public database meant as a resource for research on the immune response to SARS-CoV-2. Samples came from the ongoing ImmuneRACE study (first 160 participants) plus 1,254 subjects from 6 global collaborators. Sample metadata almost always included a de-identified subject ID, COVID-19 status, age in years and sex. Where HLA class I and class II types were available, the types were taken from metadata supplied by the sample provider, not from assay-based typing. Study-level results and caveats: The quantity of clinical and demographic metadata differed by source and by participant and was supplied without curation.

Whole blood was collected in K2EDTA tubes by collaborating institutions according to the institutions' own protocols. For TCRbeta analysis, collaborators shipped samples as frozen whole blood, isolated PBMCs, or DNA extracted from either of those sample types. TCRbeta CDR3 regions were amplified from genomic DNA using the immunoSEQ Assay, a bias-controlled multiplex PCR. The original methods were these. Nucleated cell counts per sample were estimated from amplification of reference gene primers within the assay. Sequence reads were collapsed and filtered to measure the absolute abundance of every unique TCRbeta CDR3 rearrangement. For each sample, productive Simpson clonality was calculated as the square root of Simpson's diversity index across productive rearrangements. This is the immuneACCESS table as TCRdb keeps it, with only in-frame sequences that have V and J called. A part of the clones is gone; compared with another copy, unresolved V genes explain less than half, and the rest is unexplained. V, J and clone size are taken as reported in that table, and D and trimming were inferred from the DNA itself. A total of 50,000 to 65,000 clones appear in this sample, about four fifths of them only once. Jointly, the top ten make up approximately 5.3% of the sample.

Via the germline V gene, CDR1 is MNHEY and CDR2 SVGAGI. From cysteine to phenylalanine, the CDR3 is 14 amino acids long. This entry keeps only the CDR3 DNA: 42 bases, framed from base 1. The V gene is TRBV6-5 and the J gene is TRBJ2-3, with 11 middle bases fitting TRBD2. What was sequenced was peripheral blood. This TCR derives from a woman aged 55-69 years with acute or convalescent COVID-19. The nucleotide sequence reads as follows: TGTGTTGTACTGGGACTAGCGGGCACAGATACGCAGTATTTT. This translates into CVVLGLAGTDTQYF.